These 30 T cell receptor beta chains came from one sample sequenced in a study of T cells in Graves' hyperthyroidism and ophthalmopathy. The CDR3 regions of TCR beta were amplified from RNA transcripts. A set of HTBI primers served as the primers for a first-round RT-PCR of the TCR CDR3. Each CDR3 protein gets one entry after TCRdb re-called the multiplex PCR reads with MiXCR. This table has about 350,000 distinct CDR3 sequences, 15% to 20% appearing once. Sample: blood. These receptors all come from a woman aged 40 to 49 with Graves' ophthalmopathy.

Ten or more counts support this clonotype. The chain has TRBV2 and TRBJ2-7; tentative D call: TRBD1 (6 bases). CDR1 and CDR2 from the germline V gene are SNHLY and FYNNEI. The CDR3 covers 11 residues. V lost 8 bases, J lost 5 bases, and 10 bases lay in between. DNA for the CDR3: TGTGCCAGCTATACAGGGAACGAGCAGTACTTC. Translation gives CASYTGNEQYF. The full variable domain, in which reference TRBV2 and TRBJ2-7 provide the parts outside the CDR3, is EPEVTQTPSHQVTQMGQEVILRCVPISNHLYFYWYRQILGQKVEFLVSFYNNEISEKSEIFDDQFSVERPDGSNFTLKIRSTKLEDSAMYFCASYTGNEQYFGPGTRLTVT.

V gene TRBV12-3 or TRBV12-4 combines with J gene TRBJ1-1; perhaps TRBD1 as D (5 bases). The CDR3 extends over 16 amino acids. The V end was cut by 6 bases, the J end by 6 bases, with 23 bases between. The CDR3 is CASSHLPGPLGSEAFF. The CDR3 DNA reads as TGTGCCAGCAGCCACCTCCCGGGACCCCTCGGGTCTGAAGCTTTCTTT.

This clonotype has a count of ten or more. The CDR3 sequence: CSAAWTENTEAFF. The CDR3 DNA reads as TGCAGTGCCGCATGGACGGAGAACACTGAAGCTTTCTTT. The genes are TRBV20-1 and TRBJ1-1; no reliable D call. The CDR3 contains 13 residues. V lost 6 bases, J lost 1 base, and 12 bases lay in between. In germline, CDR1 is DFQATT, CDR2 SNEGSKA (reference sequence).

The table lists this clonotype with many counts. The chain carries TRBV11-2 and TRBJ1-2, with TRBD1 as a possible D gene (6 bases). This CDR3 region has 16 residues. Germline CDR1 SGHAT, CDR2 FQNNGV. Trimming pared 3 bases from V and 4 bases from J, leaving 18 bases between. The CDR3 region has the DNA TGTGCCAGCAGCTTTAGTTCTGGGGGCGGGTCCTATGGCTACACCTTC. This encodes CASSFSSGGGSYGYTF.

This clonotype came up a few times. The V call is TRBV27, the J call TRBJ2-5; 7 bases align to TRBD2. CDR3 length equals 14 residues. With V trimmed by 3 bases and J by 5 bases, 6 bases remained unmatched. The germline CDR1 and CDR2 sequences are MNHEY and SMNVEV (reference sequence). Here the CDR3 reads CASSLLAGDETQYF. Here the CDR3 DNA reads TGTGCCAGCAGTTTGTTAGCGGGTGACGAGACCCAGTACTTC.

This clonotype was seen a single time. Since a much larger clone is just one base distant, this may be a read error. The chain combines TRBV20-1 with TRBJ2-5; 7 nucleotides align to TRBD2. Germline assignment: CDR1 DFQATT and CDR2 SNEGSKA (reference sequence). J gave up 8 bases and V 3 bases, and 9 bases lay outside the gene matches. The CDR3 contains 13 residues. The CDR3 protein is CSASRREGHTQYF. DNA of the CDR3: TGCAGTGCTAGTCGGAGGGAGGGCCATACCCAGTACTTC.

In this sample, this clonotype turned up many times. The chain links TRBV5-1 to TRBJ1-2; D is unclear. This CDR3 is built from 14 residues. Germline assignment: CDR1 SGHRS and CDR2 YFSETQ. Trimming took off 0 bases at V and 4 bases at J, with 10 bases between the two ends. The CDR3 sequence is CASSLEVGSYGYTF. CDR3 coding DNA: TGCGCCAGCAGCTTGGAAGTGGGGAGCTATGGCTACACCTTC.

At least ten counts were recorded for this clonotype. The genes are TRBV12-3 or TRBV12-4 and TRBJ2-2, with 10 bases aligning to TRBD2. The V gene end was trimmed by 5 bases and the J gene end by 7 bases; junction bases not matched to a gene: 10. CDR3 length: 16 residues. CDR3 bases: TGTGCCAGCAGTCTCCCTAGCGGGAGAAGTAACGGGGAGCTGTTTTTT. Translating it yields CASSLPSGRSNGELFF.

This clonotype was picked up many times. CDR3 nucleotides: TGTGCCAGTGGCGGGGGGTGGTCACAGTTGAACACTGAAGCTTTCTTT. It codes for CASGGGWSQLNTEAFF. The V and J genes are TRBV19 and TRBJ1-1; possibly TRBD1 for D (5 bases). The CDR3 contains 16 residues. Germline lookup yields CDR1 LNHDA and CDR2 SQIVND (reference sequence). The V end was cut by 8 bases, the J end by 0 bases, with 19 bases between.

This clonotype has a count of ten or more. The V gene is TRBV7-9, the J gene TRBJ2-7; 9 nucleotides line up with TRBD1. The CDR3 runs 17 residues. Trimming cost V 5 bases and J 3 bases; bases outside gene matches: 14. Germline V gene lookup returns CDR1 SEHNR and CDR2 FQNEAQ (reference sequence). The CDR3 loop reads CASSHIFRDRDDYEQYF. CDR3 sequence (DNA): TGTGCCAGCAGCCACATCTTCCGGGACAGGGATGACTACGAGCAGTACTTC.

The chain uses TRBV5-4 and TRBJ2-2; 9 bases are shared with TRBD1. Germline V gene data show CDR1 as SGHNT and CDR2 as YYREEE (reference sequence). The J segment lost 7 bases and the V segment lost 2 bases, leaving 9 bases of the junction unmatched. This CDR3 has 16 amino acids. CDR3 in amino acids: CASSFKTGGAGGELFF. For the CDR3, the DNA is TGTGCCAGCAGCTTCAAAACAGGGGGCGCTGGCGGGGAGCTGTTTTTT.

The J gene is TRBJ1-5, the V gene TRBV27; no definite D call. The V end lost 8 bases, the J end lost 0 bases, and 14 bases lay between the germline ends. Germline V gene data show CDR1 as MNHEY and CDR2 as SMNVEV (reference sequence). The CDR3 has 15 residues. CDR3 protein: CASGLEGISNQPQHF. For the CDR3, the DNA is TGTGCCAGCGGACTTGAGGGAATTAGCAATCAGCCCCAGCATTTT.

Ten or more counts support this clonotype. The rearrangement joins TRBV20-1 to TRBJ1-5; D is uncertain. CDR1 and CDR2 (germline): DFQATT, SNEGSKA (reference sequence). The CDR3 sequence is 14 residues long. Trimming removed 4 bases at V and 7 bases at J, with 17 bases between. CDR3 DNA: TGCAGTGCTATCGGTGGGCAGACTGGCCAGCCCCAGCATTTT. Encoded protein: CSAIGGQTGQPQHF.

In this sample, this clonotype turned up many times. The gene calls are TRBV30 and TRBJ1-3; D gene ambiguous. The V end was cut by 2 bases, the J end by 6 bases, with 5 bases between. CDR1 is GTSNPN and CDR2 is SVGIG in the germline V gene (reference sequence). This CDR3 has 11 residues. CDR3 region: CAWSSTNTIYF. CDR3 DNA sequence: TGTGCCTGGAGTTCCACAAACACCATATATTTT.

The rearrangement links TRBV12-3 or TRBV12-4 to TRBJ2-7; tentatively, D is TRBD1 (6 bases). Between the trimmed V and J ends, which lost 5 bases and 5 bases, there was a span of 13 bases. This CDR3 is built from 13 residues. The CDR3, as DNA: TGTGCCAGCAGTCAGCAGGGGAGCCACGAGCAGTACTTC. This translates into CASSQQGSHEQYF.

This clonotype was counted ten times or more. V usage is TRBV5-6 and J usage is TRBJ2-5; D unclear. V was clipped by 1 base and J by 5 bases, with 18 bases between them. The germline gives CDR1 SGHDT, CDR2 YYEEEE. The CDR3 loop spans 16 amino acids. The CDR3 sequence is CASSLLGPARSETQYF. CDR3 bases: TGTGCCAGCAGCTTGCTGGGCCCCGCCAGATCTGAGACCCAGTACTTC. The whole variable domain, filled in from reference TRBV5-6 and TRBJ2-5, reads DAGVTQSPTHLIKTRGQQVTLRCSPKSGHDTVSWYQQALGQGPQFIFQYYEEEERQRGNFPDRFSGHQFPNYSSELNVNALLLGDSALYLCASSLLGPARSETQYFGPGTRLLVL.

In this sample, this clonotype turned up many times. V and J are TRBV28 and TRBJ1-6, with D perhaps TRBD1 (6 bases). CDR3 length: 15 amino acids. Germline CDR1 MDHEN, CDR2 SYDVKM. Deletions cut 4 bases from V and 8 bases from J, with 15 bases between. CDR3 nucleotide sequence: TGTGCCAGCAGTTCGATAGGGGGTATAGATTCACCCCTCCACTTT. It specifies CASSSIGGIDSPLHF. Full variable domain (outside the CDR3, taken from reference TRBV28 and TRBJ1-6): DVKVTQSSRYLVKRTGEKVFLECVQDMDHENMFWYRQDPGLGLRLIYFSYDVKMKEKGDIPEGYSVSREKKERFSLILESASTNQTSMYLCASSSIGGIDSPLHFGNGTRLTVT.

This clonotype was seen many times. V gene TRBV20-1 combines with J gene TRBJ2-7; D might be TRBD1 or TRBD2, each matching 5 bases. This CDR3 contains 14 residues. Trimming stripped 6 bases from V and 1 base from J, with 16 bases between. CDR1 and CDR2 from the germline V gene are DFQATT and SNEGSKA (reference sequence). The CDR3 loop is CSARAGKGSYEQYF. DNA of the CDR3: TGCAGTGCGAGGGCAGGGAAGGGGTCCTACGAGCAGTACTTC.

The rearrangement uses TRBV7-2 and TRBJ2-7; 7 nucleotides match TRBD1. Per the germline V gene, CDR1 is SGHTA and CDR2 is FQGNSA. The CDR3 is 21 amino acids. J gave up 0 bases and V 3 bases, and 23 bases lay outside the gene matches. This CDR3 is CASSFSPASSPGQEVSYEQYF. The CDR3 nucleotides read TGTGCCAGCAGCTTTTCCCCCGCCAGCAGCCCCGGACAGGAGGTCTCCTACGAGCAGTACTTC.

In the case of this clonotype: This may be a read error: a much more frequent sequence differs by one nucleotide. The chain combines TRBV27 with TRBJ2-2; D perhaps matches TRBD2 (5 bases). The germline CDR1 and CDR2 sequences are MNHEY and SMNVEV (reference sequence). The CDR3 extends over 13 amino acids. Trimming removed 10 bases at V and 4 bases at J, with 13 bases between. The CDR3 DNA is TGTGCCACCGGGGAAGCGAGCACCGGGGAGCTGTTTTTT. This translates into CATGEASTGELFF.

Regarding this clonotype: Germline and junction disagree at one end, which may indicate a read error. The chain's CDR3 is CASSLGTDHGYTF. DNA for the CDR3: TGTGCCAGCAGCTTAGGTACAGATCATGGCTACACCTTC. The chain has TRBV12-3 or TRBV12-4 and TRBJ1-2; unclear D gene. This CDR3 spans 13 amino acids.

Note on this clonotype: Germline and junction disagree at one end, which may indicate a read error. The CDR3 reads CASSAHSYDGYNF. The DNA of the CDR3 is TGTGCCAGCAGCGCACACTCCTACGACGGCTACAACTTC. The chain joins TRBV12-3 or TRBV12-4 to TRBJ1-2; no firm D call. The CDR3 totals 13 residues.

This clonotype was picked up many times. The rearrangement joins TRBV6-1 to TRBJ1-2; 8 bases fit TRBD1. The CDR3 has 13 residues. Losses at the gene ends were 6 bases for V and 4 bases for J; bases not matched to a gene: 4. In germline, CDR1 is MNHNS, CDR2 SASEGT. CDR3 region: CASRIQGGYGYTF. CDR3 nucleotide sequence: TGTGCCAGCAGGATACAGGGGGGCTATGGCTACACCTTC.

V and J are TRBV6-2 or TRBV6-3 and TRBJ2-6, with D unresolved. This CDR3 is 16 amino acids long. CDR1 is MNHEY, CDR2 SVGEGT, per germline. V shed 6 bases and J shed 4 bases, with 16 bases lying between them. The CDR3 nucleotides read TGTGCCAGCAGCTCAGGATCACAAGGAGGGGCCAACGTCCTGACTTTC. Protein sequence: CASSSGSQGGANVLTF.

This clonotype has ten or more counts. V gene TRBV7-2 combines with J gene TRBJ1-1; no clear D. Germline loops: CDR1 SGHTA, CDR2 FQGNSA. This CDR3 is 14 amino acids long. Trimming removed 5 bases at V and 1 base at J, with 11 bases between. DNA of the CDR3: TGTGCCAGCAGCCTAACGCTCGGGAACACTGAAGCTTTCTTT. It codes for CASSLTLGNTEAFF. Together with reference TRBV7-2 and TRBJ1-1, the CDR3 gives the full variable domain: GAGVSQSPSNKVTEKGKDVELRCDPISGHTALYWYRQSLGQGLEFLIYFQGNSAPDKSGLPSDRFSAERTGGSVSTLTIQRTQQEDSAVYLCASSLTLGNTEAFFGQGTRLTVV.

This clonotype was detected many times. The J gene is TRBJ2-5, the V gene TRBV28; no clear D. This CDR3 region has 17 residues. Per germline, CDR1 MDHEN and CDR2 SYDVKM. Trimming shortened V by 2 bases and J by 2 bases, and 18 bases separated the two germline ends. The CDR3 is CASSLGVLGLGQETQYF. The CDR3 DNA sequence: TGTGCCAGCAGTTTAGGGGTTTTAGGGCTCGGGCAAGAGACCCAGTACTTC.

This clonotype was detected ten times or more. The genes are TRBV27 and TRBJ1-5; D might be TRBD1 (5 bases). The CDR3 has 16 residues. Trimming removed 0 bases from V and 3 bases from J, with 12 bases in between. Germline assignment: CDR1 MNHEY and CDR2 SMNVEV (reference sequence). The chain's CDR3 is CASSLSPTGLNQPQHF. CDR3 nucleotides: TGTGCCAGCAGTTTATCACCAACAGGCCTCAATCAGCCCCAGCATTTT.

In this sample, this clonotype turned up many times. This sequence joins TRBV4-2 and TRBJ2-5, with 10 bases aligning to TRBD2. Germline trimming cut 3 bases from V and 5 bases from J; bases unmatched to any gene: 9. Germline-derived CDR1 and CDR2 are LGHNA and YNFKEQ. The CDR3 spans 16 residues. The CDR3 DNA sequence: TGTGCCAGCAGCCAGATAGAGCGGGAGGGCTTGGAGACCCAGTACTTC. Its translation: CASSQIEREGLETQYF.

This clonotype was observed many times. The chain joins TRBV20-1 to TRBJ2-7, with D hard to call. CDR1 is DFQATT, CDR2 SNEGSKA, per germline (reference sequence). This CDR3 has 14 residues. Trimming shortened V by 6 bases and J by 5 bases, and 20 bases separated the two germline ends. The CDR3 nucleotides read TGCAGTGCAACCCCACCGGCAGGAGCCCACGAGCAGTACTTC. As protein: CSATPPAGAHEQYF.

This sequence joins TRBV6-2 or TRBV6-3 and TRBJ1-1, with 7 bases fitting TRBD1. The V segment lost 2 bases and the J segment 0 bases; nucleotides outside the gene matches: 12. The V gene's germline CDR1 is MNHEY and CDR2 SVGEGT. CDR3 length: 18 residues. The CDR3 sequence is CASSYALGGATVNTEAFF. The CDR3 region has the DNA TGTGCCAGCAGTTACGCCTTAGGGGGCGCGACGGTGAACACTGAAGCTTTCTTT.